The T cell receptor (beta chain) under discussion was sequenced for a study of cytomegalovirus exposure and HLA in healthy donors. The assay was immunoSEQ multiplex PCR, and TCRdb's table has in-frame clones only and misses some. The sample comprises 240,000 or so clones, approximately 83% of which are singletons, and around 1.2% rests with the top ten. J was trimmed by 1 base and V by 6 bases; bases with no gene match: 3. The germline V gene has CDR1 SNHLY and CDR2 FYNNEI. The CDR3 spans 15 residues. This clone was observed a handful of times. The receptor was derived from a woman under 40 in good health and CMV-seropositive. V usage is TRBV2 and J usage is TRBJ1-5; TRBD1 agrees at 10 bases. The sample taken for sequencing was PBMCs. The CDR3: CASSWGQGSNQPQHF. The CDR3 coding sequence is TGTGCCAGCAGCTGGGGACAGGGGAGCAATCAGCCCCAGCATTTT.